This T cell receptor beta chain appears in the sequencing data of a study of CD8+CD57+ T cells in acquired aplastic anemia. Sequenced patients had shown CD8+CD57+ cell expansion by flow cytometry. Genomic DNA templated the TCR beta VDJ and CDR3 profiling. TCRdb reanalysed the reads using MiXCR and keeps one entry per CDR3 protein. The sample lists some 200,000 distinct CDR3 sequences; 65% were seen once. This CDR3 has 14 residues. The germline CDR1 and CDR2 sequences are SGHDT and YYEEEE. V gave up 0 bases and J gave up 0 bases, with 6 bases separating them. The source material was sorted CD4+, CD8+, or CD8+CD57+ T cells (not recorded which) from PBMCs. The V gene is TRBV5-6, the J gene TRBJ2-5; TRBD2 is a possible D gene (6 bases). The sequence derives from a human donor with aplastic anemia. The CDR3 DNA reads as TGTGCCAGCAGCTTGGGCGGGAACCAAGAGACCCAGTACTTC. Translating gives CASSLGGNQETQYF.